This T cell receptor (beta chain) stems from a study of radiation and T cells in renal cell carcinoma. Stated time point: blood 2 weeks post-SBRT. The treatment was: 15 Gy SBRT to primary tumor, nephrectomy 4 weeks later. V was clipped by 0 bases and J by 2 bases; unmatched bases: 3. The V gene's germline CDR1 is LGHNA and CDR2 YSLEER. The CDR3 has 15 amino acids. Only in-frame clones appear in the TCRdb table, and some are missing; sequencing was by immunoSEQ multiplex PCR. Seen here are roughly 49,000 clones, 80% observed once, and the top ten hold around 28%. Ten or more counts support this clone. This chain links TRBV4-3 with TRBJ2-7; TRBD2 aligns across 8 bases. The clonotype comes from a woman between 65 and 79 years old with renal cell carcinoma. Sequencing used blood, obtained from a patient whose treatment included radiotherapy and nephrectomy. The DNA of the CDR3 is TGCGCCAGCAGCCAAGAGCCGGGAGGGGCCTACGAGCAGTACTTC. It specifies CASSQEPGGAYEQYF.